One and the same sample provided the 15 T cell receptor beta chains below, sequenced in a study of cytomegalovirus exposure and HLA in healthy donors. The PCR contained 60 Vbeta and 13 Jbeta primers. Method: immunoSEQ multiplex PCR; TCRdb's copy keeps in-frame clones and lacks some. Of some 130,000 clones detected, about 80% appear once; the ten largest clones hold approximately 0.97%. The sample comprised PBMCs. The receptors shown here come from a human donor in good health.

V gene TRBV19 combines with J gene TRBJ2-7, with 7 bases identical to TRBD1. The CDR3 covers 13 residues. In germline, CDR1 is LNHDA, CDR2 SQIVND (reference sequence). Unmatched junction bases numbered 6, after V lost 4 bases and J lost 6 bases. CDR3 DNA: TGTGCCAGTAGTAGCCAGGACAGGCCCGAGCAGTACTTC. Its translation is CASSSQDRPEQYF. Filled out from reference TRBV19 and TRBJ2-7, the complete variable domain reads DGGITQSPKYLFRKEGQNVTLSCEQNLNHDAMYWYRQDPGQGLRLIYYSQIVNDFQKGDIAEGYSVSREKKESFPLTVTSAQKNPTAFYLCASSSQDRPEQYFGPGTRLTVT.

The chain is built from TRBV28 and TRBJ1-6, with 8 nucleotides matching TRBD1. With 6 bases clipped from V and 7 bases from J, the junction kept 11 bases outside the gene matches. The CDR3 runs 16 residues. CDR1 and CDR2 (germline): MDHEN, SYDVKM. CDR3 sequence reads: CASSRTGQGSNSPLHF. The CDR3 coding sequence is TGTGCCAGCAGCCGTACTGGACAGGGTTCGAATTCACCCCTCCACTTT. Drawing the rest from reference TRBV28 and TRBJ1-6, the complete variable domain is DVKVTQSSRYLVKRTGEKVFLECVQDMDHENMFWYRQDPGLGLRLIYFSYDVKMKEKGDIPEGYSVSREKKERFSLILESASTNQTSMYLCASSRTGQGSNSPLHFGNGTRLTVT.

The rearrangement uses TRBV9 and TRBJ1-1; D not resolved. Trimming stripped 0 bases from V and 1 base from J, with 7 bases between. The CDR3 sequence is 14 residues long. Germline CDR1 reads SGDLS; CDR2 reads YYNGEE. CDR3 nucleotide sequence: TGTGCCAGCAGCGTAGACGGAGAGAACACTGAAGCTTTCTTT. This sequence encodes CASSVDGENTEAFF.

The rearrangement links TRBV7-3 to TRBJ2-1, with TRBD2 matching 11 bases. CDR1 and CDR2 from the germline V gene are SGHTA and FQGTGA. With V trimmed by 7 bases and J by 6 bases, 11 bases remained unmatched. The CDR3 is 16 amino acids. The CDR3 region has the DNA TGTGCCAGCAACCCCCAGGCTAGCGGGGGGTCCAATGAGCAGTTCTTC. It yields the protein CASNPQASGGSNEQFF.

The chain recombines TRBV11-2 with TRBJ2-7, with D unclear. This CDR3 has 13 amino acids. Trimming shortened V by 1 base and J by 3 bases, and 7 bases separated the two germline ends. Germline V lookup: CDR1 SGHAT, CDR2 FQNNGV. The CDR3 DNA is TGTGCCAGCAGCTTAGGCGGCGGCTACGAGCAGTACTTC. Amino acids: CASSLGGGYEQYF.

V gene TRBV5-4 combines with J gene TRBJ2-3; tentatively, D is TRBD1 (6 bases). CDR3 length: 19 amino acids. CDR1 and CDR2 (germline): SGHNT, YYREEE (reference sequence). Trimming removed 4 bases at V and 7 bases at J, with 31 bases between. The CDR3 region is CASSQNWGRSNTGRNTQYF. The CDR3 nucleotides are TGTGCCAGCAGCCAAAATTGGGGCCGTAGTAACACAGGGCGGAATACGCAGTATTTT. Complete variable domain (other parts from reference TRBV5-4 and TRBJ2-3): ETGVTQSPTHLIKTRGQQVTLRCSSQSGHNTVSWYQQALGQGPQFIFQYYREEENGRGNFPPRFSGLQFPNYSSELNVNALELDDSALYLCASSQNWGRSNTGRNTQYFGPGTRLTVL.

The rearrangement links TRBV27 to TRBJ1-2, with D perhaps matching TRBD1 (6 bases). This CDR3 is 15 amino acids long. The V end was cut by 5 bases, the J end by 6 bases, with 19 bases between. CDR1 and CDR2 (germline): MNHEY, SMNVEV (reference sequence). The CDR3 region is CASSGWQGRDDGYTF. In DNA form, the CDR3 reads TGTGCCAGCAGTGGGTGGCAGGGGAGGGATGATGGCTACACCTTC.

A single count supports this clone. The V gene is TRBV6-6, the J gene TRBJ1-2; D is undetermined. The CDR3 spans 16 residues. CDR1 is MNHNY, CDR2 SVGAGI, per germline (reference sequence). V lost 7 bases, J lost 4 bases, and 22 bases lay in between. The CDR3 sequence is CASNPTPERLAYGYTF. CDR3 DNA sequence: TGTGCCAGCAACCCAACCCCCGAGCGGCTAGCCTATGGCTACACCTTC.

The chain employs TRBV27 and TRBJ2-1; 8 positions agree with TRBD2. This CDR3 is 17 amino acids long. The J segment lost 6 bases and the V segment lost 5 bases, leaving 15 bases of the junction unmatched. The germline V gene has CDR1 MNHEY and CDR2 SMNVEV (reference sequence). The CDR3: CASSRHIVASGPNEQFF. In DNA, the CDR3 is TGTGCCAGCAGTCGACACATCGTGGCTAGCGGGCCCAATGAGCAGTTCTTC.

This chain joins TRBV6-1 and TRBJ2-3; possibly TRBD1 for D (7 bases). Germline V gene sequence: CDR1 MNHNS, CDR2 SASEGT. The CDR3 is 15 residues long. V was clipped by 9 bases and J by 5 bases, with 21 bases between them. CDR3 sequence reads: CASETGRFTKDTQYF. The CDR3 DNA follows: TGTGCCAGTGAGACAGGGAGGTTTACTAAAGATACGCAGTATTTT.

This chain links TRBV14 with TRBJ1-1; D unresolved. This CDR3 has 15 amino acids. The V end was cut by 0 bases, the J end by 0 bases, with 8 bases between. Germline values: CDR1 SGHDN, CDR2 FVKESK. Written as DNA, the CDR3 is TGTGCCAGCAGCCAAGATTGGCTCATGAACACTGAAGCTTTCTTT. Amino acid sequence: CASSQDWLMNTEAFF.

The J gene is TRBJ2-5, the V gene TRBV10-1; 8 bases align to TRBD2. V shed 0 bases and J 2 bases; nucleotides not matched to a gene: 8. CDR1 is WNHNN and CDR2 is SYGVQD in the germline V gene (reference sequence). The CDR3 consists of 17 residues. CDR3 sequence: CASSESRLARTQETQYF. In nucleotides, the CDR3 is TGCGCCAGCAGTGAGTCACGACTAGCGAGGACTCAAGAGACCCAGTACTTC.

The rearrangement uses TRBV4-2 and TRBJ1-5; 11 nucleotides line up with TRBD1. CDR3 length equals 18 residues. Germline trimming cut 1 base from V and 4 bases from J; bases unmatched to any gene: 9. Germline-derived CDR1 and CDR2 are LGHNA and YNFKEQ. Written as DNA, the CDR3 is TGTGCCAGCAGCCAAGTCGAAAGGGGACAGGGGGGTAATCAGCCCCAGCATTTT. Translation: CASSQVERGQGGNQPQHF.

The CDR3 sequence is CASSQVGAETQYF. The CDR3 DNA is TGCGCCAGCAGCCAAGTGGGGGCTGAGACCCAGTACTTC. The chain combines TRBV4-1 with TRBJ2-5; perhaps TRBD1 as D (6 bases). This CDR3 spans 13 amino acids. Germline V gene data show CDR1 as MGHRA and CDR2 as YSYEKL. V lost 1 base, J lost 5 bases, and 8 bases lay in between.

The chain uses TRBV5-1 and TRBJ2-3; 8 bases line up with TRBD2. Looked up from germline, CDR1 is SGHRS and CDR2 is YFSETQ. J was trimmed by 2 bases and V by 2 bases; bases with no gene match: 10. The CDR3 spans 17 residues. CDR3 sequence (DNA): TGCGCCAGCAGCTTAGGGCCCGGGGGGGGCGACACAGATACGCAGTATTTT. It encodes CASSLGPGGGDTDTQYF.